These T cell receptor beta chains were read from a single sample in a study of metastatic and nonmetastatic thyroid tumors. With MiXCR, TCRdb called clones anew from the PCR reads. The table includes approximately 17,000 clones, over 20% detected once. Sequenced input: adjacent normal tissue. The origin of the receptors is a female donor with papillary thyroid cancer or a benign thyroid nodule (not recorded which). Some clones in this sample may be carry-over from other donors' samples. Each CDR3 is given with its conserved first and last residue. The D gene is left open where the match is weak. The size of a clone is reported for some rows only, either as once, few or many, or as a class for expanded clones.

D: TRBD2
J: TRBJ2-5
size: medium-sized
V: TRBV2
length: 16
CDR3: CASSEHGRARGETQYF
DNA: TGTGCCAGCAGTGAGCACGGGAGGGCCCGAGGGGAGACCCAGTACTTC

D: NA
J: TRBJ1-2
size: NA
V: TRBV28
length: 13
CDR3: CASSLAIRYGYTF
DNA: TGTGCCAGCAGTTTGGCAATCCGCTATGGCTACACCTTC

D: NA
J: TRBJ1-1
size: NA
V: TRBV30
length: 13
CDR3: CAWTRRGNTEALF
DNA: TGTGCCTGGACGAGGCGAGGGAACACTGAAGCTCTCTTT

D: NA
J: TRBJ2-2
size: once
V: TRBV30
length: 14
CDR3: CAWTGGTNTGELFF
DNA: TGTGCCTGGACAGGGGGGACGAACACCGGGGAGCTGTTTTTT

D: NA
J: TRBJ1-1
size: NA
V: TRBV7-2
length: 15
CDR3: CASSRRGGKNTEAFF
DNA: TGTGCCAGCAGCCGGAGGGGGGGAAAGAACACTGAAGCTTTCTTT

D: NA
J: TRBJ2-1
size: NA
V: TRBV20-1
length: 15
CDR3: CSARPLYGGREEQFF
DNA: TGCAGTGCTAGACCCCTTTACGGGGGAAGAGAGGAGCAGTTCTTC

D: TRBD2
J: TRBJ2-5
size: NA
V: TRBV12-3/TRBV12-4
length: 13
CDR3: CASRGLARETQYF
DNA: TGTGCCAGCAGGGGACTAGCTAGGGAGACCCAGTACTTC

D: TRBD2
J: TRBJ2-7
size: NA
V: TRBV7-2
length: 14
CDR3: CASSPGLAGEEQYF
DNA: TGTGCCAGCAGCCCGGGGCTAGCGGGAGAAGAGCAGTACTTC

D: NA
J: TRBJ2-7
size: few
V: TRBV6-1
length: 15
CDR3: CASSMGAGDTYEQYF
DNA: TGTGCCAGCAGCATGGGGGCGGGAGATACCTACGAGCAGTACTTC

D: NA
J: TRBJ1-3
size: NA
V: TRBV2
length: 13
CDR3: CASSQDPGNTIYF
DNA: TGTGCCAGCAGTCAGGACCCTGGAAACACCATATATTTT

D: NA
J: TRBJ1-1
size: NA
V: TRBV28
length: 13
CDR3: CASSFHMDIEAFF
DNA: TGTGCCAGCAGTTTCCACATGGACATTGAAGCTTTCTTT

D: NA
J: TRBJ2-3
size: NA
V: TRBV6-1
length: 14
CDR3: CASSEGSNTDTQYF
DNA: TGTGCCAGCAGTGAAGGCTCCAACACAGATACGCAGTATTTT

D: NA
J: TRBJ1-6
size: few
V: TRBV6-1
length: 16
CDR3: CASSPRGGSYNSPLHF
DNA: TGTGCCAGCAGTCCCCGGGGGGGCTCCTATAATTCACCCCTCCACTTT

D: NA
J: TRBJ2-6
size: few
V: TRBV27
length: 16
CDR3: CASSPTLLAGANVLTF
DNA: TGTGCCAGCAGCCCTACGCTCTTAGCTGGGGCCAACGTCCTGACTTTC

D: NA
J: TRBJ2-2
size: few
V: TRBV20-1
length: 14
CDR3: CSARDPTNTGELFF
DNA: TGCAGTGCTAGAGATCCTACCAACACCGGGGAGCTGTTTTTT

D: TRBD1
J: TRBJ2-5
size: NA
V: TRBV20-1
length: 13
CDR3: CSADPGGAETQYF
DNA: TGCAGTGCTGATCCAGGGGGCGCGGAGACCCAGTACTTC

D: NA
J: TRBJ2-3
size: few
V: TRBV6-1
length: 14
CDR3: CASGSKGGTDTQYF
DNA: TGTGCCAGCGGCTCTAAGGGGGGCACAGATACGCAGTATTTT

D: NA
J: TRBJ1-6
size: NA
V: TRBV28
length: 15
CDR3: CASSLQGSYNSPLHF
DNA: TGTGCCAGCAGTTTACAGGGCTCCTATAATTCACCCCTCCACTTT

D: NA
J: TRBJ1-1
size: NA
V: TRBV20-1
length: 13
CDR3: CSARGGPNTEAFF
DNA: TGCAGTGCTAGAGGGGGCCCGAACACTGAAGCTTTCTTT

D: NA
J: TRBJ2-2
size: few
V: TRBV6-5
length: 15
CDR3: CASSYKRSNTGELFF
DNA: TGTGCCAGCAGTTACAAGCGGTCAAACACCGGGGAGCTGTTTTTT

D: TRBD1
J: TRBJ2-7
size: NA
V: TRBV9
length: 14
CDR3: CASSVRGQGYEQYF
DNA: TGTGCCAGCAGCGTAAGGGGACAGGGTTACGAGCAGTACTTC

D: TRBD1
J: TRBJ2-7
size: NA
V: TRBV15
length: 13
CDR3: CATSPGTAHEQYF
DNA: TGTGCCACCTCCCCCGGGACAGCTCACGAGCAGTACTTC

D: NA
J: TRBJ2-1
size: NA
V: TRBV30
length: 13
CDR3: CAWSGAYSGEQFF
DNA: TGTGCCTGGAGCGGGGCCTATAGTGGTGAGCAGTTCTTC

D: NA
J: TRBJ1-2
size: few
V: TRBV25-1
length: 14
CDR3: CASSEHRTDYGYTF
DNA: TGTGCCAGCAGTGAACATCGGACAGACTATGGCTACACCTTC

D: NA
J: TRBJ1-5
size: NA
V: TRBV28
length: 14
CDR3: CASRIPQGGQPQHF
DNA: TGTGCCAGCAGGATCCCACAGGGAGGTCAGCCCCAGCATTTT

D: TRBD1
J: TRBJ2-7
size: few
V: TRBV28
length: 16
CDR3: CASSGADRATSYEQYF
DNA: TGTGCCAGCAGCGGGGCAGACAGGGCGACTTCCTACGAGCAGTACTTC

D: TRBD1
J: TRBJ2-7
size: NA
V: TRBV7-6
length: 15
CDR3: CASSLGQGASIEQYF
DNA: TGTGCCAGCAGCTTGGGACAGGGGGCATCGATCGAGCAGTACTTC

D: TRBD2
J: TRBJ2-1
size: medium-sized
V: TRBV6-1
length: 16
CDR3: CASSDRTSGSMNEQFF
DNA: TGTGCCAGCAGCGACAGGACTAGCGGGAGTATGAATGAGCAGTTCTTC

D: NA
J: TRBJ2-1
size: few
V: TRBV7-8
length: 11
CDR3: CASSPGNEQFF
DNA: TGTGCCAGCAGCCCAGGCAATGAGCAGTTCTTC

D: NA
J: TRBJ1-6
size: NA
V: TRBV20-1
length: 14
CDR3: CSAPDRSWNSPLHF
DNA: TGCAGTGCGCCCGACAGAAGTTGGAATTCACCCCTCCACTTT

D: NA
J: TRBJ1-3
size: few
V: TRBV19
length: 16
CDR3: CASSMGVRNSGNTIYF
DNA: TGTGCCAGTAGTATGGGGGTCCGGAACTCTGGAAACACCATATATTTT

D: TRBD2
J: TRBJ2-5
size: large
V: TRBV27
length: 14
CDR3: CASSFNGRRETQYF
DNA: TGTGCCAGCAGTTTCAACGGGAGGAGGGAGACCCAGTACTTC

D: TRBD2
J: TRBJ2-3
size: NA
V: TRBV6-2/TRBV6-3
length: 17
CDR3: CASSVLATSGFTDTQYF
DNA: TGTGCCAGCAGTGTACTCGCGACTAGCGGGTTCACAGATACGCAGTATTTT

D: TRBD2
J: TRBJ2-5
size: few
V: TRBV12-3/TRBV12-4
length: 16
CDR3: CASSERSGSGQETQYF
DNA: TGTGCCAGCAGTGAAAGGAGCGGGAGTGGCCAAGAGACCCAGTACTTC

D: NA
J: TRBJ2-1
size: few
V: TRBV6-1
length: 14
CDR3: CASIPPVAYNERFF
DNA: TGTGCCAGCATTCCCCCGGTGGCCTACAATGAGCGGTTCTTC

D: NA
J: TRBJ2-2
size: NA
V: TRBV6-1
length: 14
CDR3: CASVGALNTGELFF
DNA: TGTGCCAGCGTGGGGGCATTGAACACCGGGGAGCTGTTTTTT

D: TRBD1
J: TRBJ2-1
size: few
V: TRBV28
length: 15
CDR3: CASSLSGQGRNERFF
DNA: TGTGCCAGCAGTTTATCGGGACAGGGGAGGAATGAGCGGTTCTTC

D: TRBD2
J: TRBJ2-1
size: NA
V: TRBV30
length: 12
CDR3: CAWSVAGNEQFF
DNA: TGTGCCTGGAGTGTAGCGGGGAATGAGCAGTTCTTC

D: NA
J: TRBJ1-2
size: many
V: TRBV13
length: 16
CDR3: CASSLGSGTVGDGYTF
DNA: TGTGCCAGCAGCTTAGGGTCCGGGACGGTTGGGGATGGCTACACCTTC

D: TRBD1
J: TRBJ1-4
size: NA
V: TRBV11-1
length: 19
CDR3: CASSLAYPMTGWGNEKLFF
DNA: TGTGCCAGCAGCTTAGCCTATCCCATGACAGGGTGGGGTAATGAAAAACTGTTTTTT

D: NA
J: TRBJ2-7
size: few
V: TRBV7-2
length: 15
CDR3: CASSPLGTVSNEQYF
DNA: TGTGCCAGCAGCCCTCTCGGGACGGTCTCGAACGAGCAGTACTTC

D: TRBD1
J: TRBJ2-7
size: few
V: TRBV12-3/TRBV12-4
length: 17
CDR3: CASTTGRTGGTPYEQYF
DNA: TGTGCCAGCACCACCGGAAGGACAGGGGGCACCCCCTACGAGCAGTACTTC

D: NA
J: TRBJ2-7
size: many
V: TRBV6-2/TRBV6-3
length: 11
CDR3: CASGVSGEQYF
DNA: TGTGCCAGCGGCGTATCGGGGGAGCAGTACTTC

D: NA
J: TRBJ2-1
size: NA
V: TRBV6-1
length: 13
CDR3: CASRGLALNEQFF
DNA: TGTGCCAGCAGAGGTCTAGCGTTGAATGAGCAGTTCTTC

D: TRBD2
J: TRBJ2-3
size: NA
V: TRBV2
length: 16
CDR3: CASSRLAGGLTDTQYF
DNA: TGTGCCAGCAGTCGGCTAGCGGGAGGCTTGACAGATACGCAGTATTTT